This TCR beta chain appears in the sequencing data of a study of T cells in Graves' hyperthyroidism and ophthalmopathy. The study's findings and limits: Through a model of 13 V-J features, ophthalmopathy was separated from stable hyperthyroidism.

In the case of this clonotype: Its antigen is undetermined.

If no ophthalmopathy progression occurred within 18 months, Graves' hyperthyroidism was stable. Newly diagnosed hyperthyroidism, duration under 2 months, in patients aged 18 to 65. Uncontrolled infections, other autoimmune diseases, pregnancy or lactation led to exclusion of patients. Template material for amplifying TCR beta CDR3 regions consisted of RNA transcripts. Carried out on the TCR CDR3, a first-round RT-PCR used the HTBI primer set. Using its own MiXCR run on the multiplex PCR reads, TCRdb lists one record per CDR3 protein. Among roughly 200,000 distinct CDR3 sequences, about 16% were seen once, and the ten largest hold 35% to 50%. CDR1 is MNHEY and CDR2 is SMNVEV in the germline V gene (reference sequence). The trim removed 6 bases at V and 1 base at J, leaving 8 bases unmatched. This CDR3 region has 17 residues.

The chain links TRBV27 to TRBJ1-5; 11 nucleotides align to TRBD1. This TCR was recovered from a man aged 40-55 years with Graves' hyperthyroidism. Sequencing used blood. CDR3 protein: CASRLGQGAVSNQPQHF. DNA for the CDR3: TGTGCCAGCAGACTCGGACAGGGGGCGGTCAGCAATCAGCCCCAGCATTTT.